A selection of T cell receptor beta chains follows, all from one sample in a study of shared clonotypes between healthy human individuals. Sequencing was performed with immunoSEQ multiplex PCR; in TCRdb, only in-frame clones are kept and a portion is missing. The data contain about 680,000 clones, about 90% of them singletons. Sample: naive CD8+ T cells sorted from blood. Source of these receptors: a man aged 25 to 40 in good health. The CDR3 runs from the conserved cysteine through the conserved F or W. Fields, in order: J gene, V gene, CDR3 protein.

j_call: TRBJ2-5
v_call: TRBV10-1
cdr3_aa: CASSEGTSPPRQETQYF

j_call: TRBJ2-1
v_call: TRBV28
cdr3_aa: CASRIISSYNEQFF

j_call: TRBJ2-7
v_call: TRBV5-6
cdr3_aa: CASTLGQGFYEQYF

j_call: TRBJ2-1
v_call: TRBV30
cdr3_aa: CAWSVPAESSYNEQFF

j_call: TRBJ2-1
v_call: TRBV5-4
cdr3_aa: CASSLGHPVSSYNEQFF

j_call: TRBJ2-1
v_call: TRBV13
cdr3_aa: CASSTPLNEQFF

j_call: TRBJ2-7
v_call: TRBV7-9
cdr3_aa: CASRAEGSYEQYF

j_call: TRBJ1-1
v_call: TRBV4-3
cdr3_aa: CASSHEGVMNTEAFF

j_call: TRBJ2-7
v_call: TRBV6-5
cdr3_aa: CASSNLDHEQYF

j_call: TRBJ2-1
v_call: TRBV6-4
cdr3_aa: CASIRLAEGDYNEQFF

j_call: TRBJ2-7
v_call: TRBV7-6
cdr3_aa: CASSPQVRPSYEQYF

j_call: TRBJ2-7
v_call: TRBV6-1
cdr3_aa: CASKSGHSSYEQYF

j_call: TRBJ2-1
v_call: TRBV2
cdr3_aa: CASEPGTGGPSYNEQFF

j_call: TRBJ2-1
v_call: TRBV2
cdr3_aa: CASRIAGSSYNEQFF

j_call: TRBJ1-2
v_call: TRBV29-1
cdr3_aa: CSVLGPYGYTF

j_call: TRBJ2-7
v_call: TRBV7-9
cdr3_aa: CASMGGPTFEQYF

j_call: TRBJ2-5
v_call: TRBV11-2
cdr3_aa: CASRLGLAGGETQYF

j_call: TRBJ2-7
v_call: TRBV11-2
cdr3_aa: CASSLSVTYEQYF

j_call: TRBJ2-7
v_call: TRBV4-1
cdr3_aa: CASSQDLFQREDYEQYF

j_call: TRBJ2-1
v_call: TRBV6-1
cdr3_aa: CATAGRRVEQFF

j_call: TRBJ1-1
v_call: TRBV28
cdr3_aa: CASSLFRGLNTEAFF

j_call: TRBJ2-1
v_call: TRBV25-1
cdr3_aa: CASSEYPTGGFEQDEQFF

j_call: TRBJ2-3
v_call: TRBV10-1
cdr3_aa: CASSTLAVDTQYF

j_call: TRBJ2-7
v_call: TRBV11-2
cdr3_aa: CASSLMGSSSYEQYF

j_call: TRBJ1-5
v_call: TRBV7-2
cdr3_aa: CASSLYGTDSNQPQHF

j_call: TRBJ2-7
v_call: TRBV5-4
cdr3_aa: CASSLGVASYEQYF

j_call: TRBJ2-1
v_call: TRBV10-3
cdr3_aa: CAIGDGLARDNEQFF

j_call: TRBJ2-3
v_call: TRBV21-1
cdr3_aa: CASRTGREISDTQYF

j_call: TRBJ2-2
v_call: TRBV2
cdr3_aa: CASSFTENTGELFF

j_call: TRBJ2-1
v_call: TRBV4-3
cdr3_aa: CASSQDSANYNEQFF

j_call: TRBJ2-7
v_call: TRBV5-1
cdr3_aa: CASSSDRTGYEQYF

j_call: TRBJ2-7
v_call: TRBV11-2
cdr3_aa: CASSFLAGGPTYEQYF

j_call: TRBJ2-7
v_call: TRBV19
cdr3_aa: CASSNREGYEQYF

j_call: TRBJ2-7
v_call: TRBV25-1
cdr3_aa: CASSPGLAYEQYF

j_call: TRBJ2-1
v_call: TRBV11-2
cdr3_aa: CASSFLGGINNEQFF

j_call: TRBJ2-1
v_call: TRBV7-6
cdr3_aa: CASSAGAKGGSSYNEQFF

j_call: TRBJ2-7
v_call: TRBV7-6
cdr3_aa: CASSKGLADSYEQYF

j_call: TRBJ2-7
v_call: TRBV15
cdr3_aa: CATSRLGSGQGSYEQYF

j_call: TRBJ2-5
v_call: TRBV5-5
cdr3_aa: CASSLVSGALQETQYF

j_call: TRBJ1-1
v_call: TRBV9
cdr3_aa: CASSVGDRGTEAFF

j_call: TRBJ2-3
v_call: TRBV6-5
cdr3_aa: CASSYFRGSTDTQYF

j_call: TRBJ2-7
v_call: TRBV30
cdr3_aa: CAFRQVTYEQYF

j_call: TRBJ1-1
v_call: TRBV5-5
cdr3_aa: CASSLHSLRTEAFF

j_call: TRBJ2-2
v_call: TRBV27
cdr3_aa: CASSLSAGVTGELFF

j_call: TRBJ2-2
v_call: TRBV19
cdr3_aa: CASSMALGANTGELFF